The 28 T cell receptor beta chains presented below share a single source sample, sequenced in a study of T cell responses to AZD1222 COVID-19 vaccine. Method: immunoSEQ multiplex PCR; TCRdb's copy keeps in-frame clones and lacks some. Here the sample spans 96,000 or so clones, 80% to 90% being singletons. Sequencing was performed on peripheral blood, taken on day 0 of AZD1222 vaccination. The receptor set was obtained from an adult in good health.

J is TRBJ1-1 and V is TRBV7-3; 9 bases agree with TRBD1. The CDR3 spans 14 residues. Germline loops: CDR1 SGHTA, CDR2 FQGTGA. J lost 4 bases, V lost 4 bases, and 4 bases had no gene match. CDR3 in DNA: TGTGCCAGCAGCTGGGGGACAGGGAGCACTGAAGCTTTCTTT. Its translation is CASSWGTGSTEAFF.

The chain employs TRBV3-1 (or the pseudogene TRBV3-2) and TRBJ2-3; 11 bases line up with TRBD2. CDR1 is LGHDT, CDR2 YNNKEL, per germline (reference sequence). This CDR3 has 15 amino acids. With 4 bases clipped from V and 4 bases from J, the junction kept 4 bases outside the gene matches. Here the CDR3 DNA reads TGTGCCAGCAGCCCCCTAGCGGGGGGTGCAGATACGCAGTATTTT. Amino acids: CASSPLAGGADTQYF.

This clone appeared a single time. This sequence joins TRBV27 and TRBJ1-1, with D possibly matching TRBD1 (5 bases). The length of the CDR3 is 13 residues. Germline values: CDR1 MNHEY, CDR2 SMNVEV (reference sequence). V was clipped by 3 bases and J by 11 bases, with 16 bases between them. The CDR3 here is CASSFLAGGGAFF. As DNA, the CDR3 is TGTGCCAGCAGTTTTCTAGCCGGCGGGGGGGCTTTCTTT.

The gene calls are TRBV7-3 and TRBJ1-2, with 10 positions matching TRBD1. Germline-derived CDR1 and CDR2 are SGHTA and FQGTGA. V dropped 5 bases and J dropped 3; count of bases not matched to a gene: 9. The CDR3 is 16 residues long. The CDR3 coding sequence is TGTGCCAGCAGCCCCCACTCCGGGACAGGGGACTATGGCTACACCTTC. Residues: CASSPHSGTGDYGYTF.

This clone was recorded a few times. This chain links TRBV30 with TRBJ2-7; D is possibly TRBD2 (6 bases). This CDR3 spans 13 amino acids. The V end lost 6 bases, the J end lost 5 bases, and 17 bases lay between the germline ends. Looked up from germline, CDR1 is GTSNPN and CDR2 is SVGIG (reference sequence). This CDR3 is CACKGLGRNEQYF. The DNA for the CDR3 is TGTGCCTGCAAGGGTCTAGGGAGGAACGAGCAGTACTTC.

This chain uses TRBV30 with TRBJ1-2; 10 positions agree with TRBD1. V shed 3 bases, J shed 8 bases, and the junction held 12 bases outside the gene matches. The CDR3 totals 15 residues. Germline V gene data show CDR1 as GTSNPN and CDR2 as SVGIG (reference sequence). CDR3 nucleotides: TGTGCCTGGAGAATTACCGGGACAGGGGACGTCGGCTACACCTTC. Protein sequence: CAWRITGTGDVGYTF.

The count of this clone is one. This sequence joins TRBV29-1 and TRBJ1-4, with D possibly matching TRBD1 (6 bases). V was shortened by 8 bases and J by 11 bases, with 24 bases between the two germline ends. This CDR3 has 14 residues. Germline V gene lookup returns CDR1 SQVTM and CDR2 ANQGSEA. In DNA, the CDR3 is TGCAGCTTCCCGGGGGGGGCCGTCGTTGGGAAACTGTTTTTT. This gives the protein CSFPGGAVVGKLFF.

Ten or more counts support this clone. The chain joins TRBV13 to TRBJ2-1; TRBD1 agrees at 12 bases. The CDR3 is 17 residues long. Germline V lookup: CDR1 PRHDT, CDR2 FYEKMQ (reference sequence). V was clipped by 0 bases and J by 8 bases; unmatched bases: 8. The CDR3 loop reads CASSLGIPGQGAHEQFF. The CDR3 DNA reads as TGTGCCAGCAGCTTAGGGATCCCGGGACAGGGGGCGCATGAGCAGTTCTTC.

This rearrangement joins TRBV13 to TRBJ2-1; D is unresolved. The CDR3 is made up of 14 amino acids. The V end lost 6 bases, the J end lost 1 base, and 10 bases lay between the germline ends. Germline values: CDR1 PRHDT, CDR2 FYEKMQ (reference sequence). The DNA for the CDR3 is TGTGCCAGCAGTCGCGCCGGGTCCTACAATGAGCAGTTCTTC. Its protein product is CASSRAGSYNEQFF.

The chain joins TRBV7-2 to TRBJ2-7, with D tentatively TRBD1 or TRBD2 (5 bases each). The length of the CDR3 is 16 residues. Germline V lookup: CDR1 SGHTA, CDR2 FQGNSA. V dropped 5 bases and J dropped 4 bases, with 21 bases sitting between them. The CDR3 sequence: CASSPRVVPGRYEQYF. The DNA of the CDR3 is TGTGCCAGCAGCCCCCGGGTGGTTCCGGGACGGTACGAGCAGTACTTC.

This sequence joins TRBV6-5 and TRBJ1-1, with D maybe TRBD1 (5 bases). Germline values: CDR1 MNHEY, CDR2 SVGAGI. There are 13 residues in the CDR3. V lost 5 bases to trimming and J lost 5 bases, with 12 bases between them. The CDR3 spells CASSRGFGTEAFF. Written as DNA, the CDR3 is TGTGCCAGCAGTAGGGGTTTTGGTACTGAAGCTTTCTTT.

This chain connects TRBV6-5 to TRBJ2-5, with TRBD2 matching over 11 bases. Germline assignment: CDR1 MNHEY and CDR2 SVGAGI. This CDR3 region has 15 residues. V shed 6 bases and J 4 bases; nucleotides not matched to a gene: 7. The CDR3 DNA is TGTGCCAGCAGGGGACTAGCGGAACTTCTAGAGACCCAGTACTTC. This sequence encodes CASRGLAELLETQYF.

The chain joins TRBV6-2 or TRBV6-3 to TRBJ2-7; 10 positions agree with TRBD2. The CDR3 sequence is 18 residues long. V dropped 2 bases and J dropped 3; count of bases not matched to a gene: 13. The germline gives CDR1 MNHEY, CDR2 SVGEGT. In DNA, the CDR3 is TGTGCCAGCAGTTACCAACCCTTTAGCGGGGGGACAAACTACGAGCAGTACTTC. Its translation: CASSYQPFSGGTNYEQYF.

The chain couples TRBV11-1 to TRBJ1-4; D is perhaps TRBD1 (5 bases). The CDR3 has 15 residues. CDR1 is SGHAT, CDR2 FQDESV, per germline (reference sequence). The V end lost 2 bases, the J end lost 8 bases, and 15 bases lay between the germline ends. For the CDR3, the DNA is TGTGCCAGCAGCTTATCTCAGGGATCCGAAGAAAAACTGTTTTTT. Its translation is CASSLSQGSEEKLFF.

The gene calls are TRBV4-1 and TRBJ1-2, with D unresolved. Per germline, CDR1 MGHRA and CDR2 YSYEKL. V shed 1 base and J shed 2 bases, with 5 bases lying between them. The CDR3 extends over 13 amino acids. The CDR3 DNA reads as TGCGCCAGCAGCCAAGCCCTGAACTATGGCTACACCTTC. Translated, it gives CASSQALNYGYTF.

The rearrangement joins TRBV5-1 to TRBJ2-1, with D tentatively TRBD1 or TRBD2 (5 bases each). This CDR3 contains 13 residues. The germline V and J ends were trimmed by 4 bases and 8 bases, with 13 bases remaining between them. Per the germline V gene, CDR1 is SGHRS and CDR2 is YFSETQ. This CDR3 reads CASSIDLGDEQFF. CDR3 bases: TGCGCCAGCAGCATCGACCTGGGGGATGAGCAGTTCTTC.

The chain is built from TRBV5-1 and TRBJ2-7; a weak D match, TRBD1 (6 bases). CDR3 length equals 13 residues. V dropped 2 bases and J dropped 2 bases, with 8 bases sitting between them. Looked up from germline, CDR1 is SGHRS and CDR2 is YFSETQ. The CDR3 reads CASSFQGTYEQYF. Here the CDR3 DNA reads TGCGCCAGCAGCTTTCAGGGGACCTACGAGCAGTACTTC.

V and J are TRBV19 and TRBJ2-1, with 10 bases identical to TRBD1. The trim removed 5 bases at V and 5 bases at J, leaving 6 bases unmatched. Germline lookup yields CDR1 LNHDA and CDR2 SQIVND (reference sequence). The CDR3 runs 15 residues. The CDR3 DNA is TGTGCCAGTAGTCTCGGACAGGGGGTTGACAATGAGCAGTTCTTC. Amino acids: CASSLGQGVDNEQFF.

The sample holds one count of this clone. The chain couples TRBV27 to TRBJ1-5; TRBD1 matches at 7 bases. Germline-derived CDR1 and CDR2 are MNHEY and SMNVEV (reference sequence). The CDR3 has 16 residues. The V segment lost 1 base and the J segment 1 base; nucleotides outside the gene matches: 4. The CDR3 loop is CASSLFSGGSNQPQHF. CDR3 in DNA: TGTGCCAGCAGTTTATTCTCAGGGGGAAGCAATCAGCCCCAGCATTTT.

This chain uses TRBV5-4 with TRBJ1-2; D remains ambiguous. Germline CDR1 reads SGHNT; CDR2 reads YYREEE (reference sequence). The CDR3 sequence is 16 residues long. V lost 4 bases and J 7 bases, leaving 23 bases between the germline ends. The CDR3 coding sequence is TGTGCCAGCAGCCTCATGGGTAGCCTACCGCCTCTTGGCTACACCTTC. It encodes CASSLMGSLPPLGYTF.

The rearrangement links TRBV7-2 to TRBJ2-5; 8 bases map to TRBD1. CDR1 is SGHTA, CDR2 FQGNSA, per germline. V was pared by 5 bases and J by 4 bases, with 6 bases of the junction left unmatched. The length of the CDR3 is 14 residues. The chain's CDR3 is CASSTRDRSETQYF. In DNA, the CDR3 is TGTGCCAGCAGCACCCGGGACAGGTCAGAGACCCAGTACTTC.

The CDR3 is CATSDRGGGTNEKLFF. CDR3 sequence (DNA): TGTGCCACCAGTGATCGGGGAGGGGGCACTAATGAAAAACTGTTTTTT. The V gene is TRBV24-1, the J gene TRBJ1-4, with TRBD1 identical over 7 bases. Germline V gene sequence: CDR1 KGHDR, CDR2 SFDVKD. V trimming: 3 bases; J trimming: 2 bases; junction bases outside the gene matches: 5. The CDR3 extends over 16 amino acids.

The V call is TRBV11-3, the J call TRBJ2-3, with D maybe TRBD2 (6 bases). From germline, CDR1 is SGHNT and CDR2 YENEEA. V was clipped by 4 bases and J by 7 bases, with 18 bases between them. The length of the CDR3 is 15 residues. The chain's CDR3 is CASSSSGTLRNTQYF. CDR3 in DNA: TGTGCCAGCAGCTCCTCCGGGACTCTTCGAAATACGCAGTATTTT.

V usage is TRBV2 and J usage is TRBJ1-4; 7 bases map to TRBD1. Trimming at V came to 11 bases and at J to 7 bases, leaving 19 bases not matched to a gene. The CDR3 is 16 residues long. Germline-derived CDR1 and CDR2 are SNHLY and FYNNEI. The CDR3 coding sequence is TGTGCCGTCGGGCTCGGGACAGTAAGAAGAGGTGAAAAACTGTTTTTT. Translation: CAVGLGTVRRGEKLFF.

The chain uses TRBV5-1 and TRBJ1-3; D is uncertain. V lost 0 bases, J lost 0 bases, and 10 bases lay in between. In germline, CDR1 is SGHRS, CDR2 YFSETQ. The CDR3 totals 16 residues. The CDR3 loop reads CASSLGVSLSGNTIYF. The CDR3 bases are TGCGCCAGCAGCTTGGGAGTCAGCCTCTCTGGAAACACCATATATTTT.

The chain uses TRBV15 and TRBJ1-1; unclear D gene. This CDR3 contains 13 residues. V was shortened by 7 bases and J by 3 bases, with 12 bases between the two germline ends. Germline-derived CDR1 and CDR2 are LNHNV and YYDKDF (reference sequence). CDR3 nucleotide sequence: TGTGCCACCAAGTATGAGAGGGACACTGAAGCTTTCTTT. Encoded protein: CATKYERDTEAFF.

With regard to this clone: Relative to the germline gene, one junction end is altered; a read error may explain this. The chain combines TRBV7-7 with TRBJ2-2; D remains ambiguous. From germline, CDR1 is SSHAT and CDR2 FNYEAQ (reference sequence). This CDR3 comprises 15 residues. CDR3 protein: CASSLGLANTGELFF. CDR3 DNA sequence: TGTGCTAGCAGCTTGGGTCTAGCGAACACCGGGGAGCTGTTTTTT.

The gene calls are TRBV3-1 (or the pseudogene TRBV3-2) and TRBJ1-6; 7 bases fit TRBD1. This CDR3 spans 14 amino acids. Looked up from germline, CDR1 is LGHDT and CDR2 is YNNKEL (reference sequence). Trimming at V came to 3 bases and at J to 9 bases, leaving 5 bases not matched to a gene. CDR3 amino acids: CASSHIRGSSPLHF. The CDR3 nucleotides read TGTGCCAGCAGCCATATCAGGGGGTCTTCACCCCTCCACTTT.